These T cell receptor beta chains were read from a single sample in a study of blood T cell repertoires in COVID-19. Some clones are missing from TCRdb's copy, which holds only in-frame ones; the method was immunoSEQ multiplex PCR. Of about 170,000 clones listed, more than 65% are singletons. Sequenced material: peripheral blood. The receptors were gathered from a human donor with acute or convalescent COVID-19. The donor label of this sample is uncertain. Each CDR3 is given with its conserved first and last residue. A D gene is named only where the DNA matches it firmly.

>NA|TRBJ1-5|TRBV6-4
CASSEQKGQPQHF
TGTGCCAGCAGTGAACAGAAGGGGCAGCCCCAGCATTTT
>TRBD2|TRBJ2-4|TRBV10-3
CAISAGGPENIQYF
TGTGCCATCAGTGCGGGGGGTCCCGAAAACATTCAGTACTTC
>NA|TRBJ2-1|TRBV28
CASSPAYRVGFF
TGTGCCAGCAGTCCCGCCTACAGGGTTGGGTTCTTC
>TRBD2|TRBJ2-5|TRBV7-6
CASSYPKVGLAGREMTQYF
TGTGCCAGCAGCTACCCCAAAGTAGGACTAGCGGGTCGGGAGATGACCCAGTACTTC
>NA|TRBJ1-5|TRBV5-1
CASSFGTGESNQPQHF
TGCGCCAGCAGCTTCGGGACGGGGGAAAGCAATCAGCCCCAGCATTTT
>TRBD1|TRBJ1-6|TRBV29-1
CSVAQDRNSPLHF
TGCAGCGTTGCCCAGGACAGGAATTCACCCCTCCACTTT
>TRBD1|TRBJ1-6|TRBV11-2
CASSPQGLSYNSPLHF
TGTGCCAGCAGCCCACAGGGGCTTTCCTATAATTCACCCCTCCACTTT
>TRBD1|TRBJ2-3|TRBV5-1
CASSTGQGGADTQYF
TGCGCCAGCAGCACAGGACAGGGTGGTGCAGATACGCAGTATTTT
>NA|TRBJ2-2|TRBV29-1
CSGAGNTGELFF
TGCAGCGGCGCAGGGAACACCGGGGAGCTGTTTTTT
>NA|TRBJ1-3|TRBV12-3/TRBV12-4
CASRAGRNTIYF
TGTGCCAGCAGAGCAGGGAGAAACACCATATATTTT
>NA|TRBJ1-4|TRBV7-3
CASSRFRGEKNEKLFF
TGTGCCAGCAGCCGTTTCAGGGGAGAGAAGAATGAAAAACTGTTTTTT